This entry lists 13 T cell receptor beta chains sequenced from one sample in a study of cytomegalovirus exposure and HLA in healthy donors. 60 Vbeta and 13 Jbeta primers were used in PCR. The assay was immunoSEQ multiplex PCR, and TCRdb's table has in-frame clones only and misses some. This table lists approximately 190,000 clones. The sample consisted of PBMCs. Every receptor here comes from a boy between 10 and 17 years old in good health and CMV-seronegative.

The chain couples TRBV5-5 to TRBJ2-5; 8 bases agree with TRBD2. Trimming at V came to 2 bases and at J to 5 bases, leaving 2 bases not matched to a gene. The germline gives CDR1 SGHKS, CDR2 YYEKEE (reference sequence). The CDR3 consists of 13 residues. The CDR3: CASSFSGVETQYF. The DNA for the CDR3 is TGTGCCAGCAGCTTTAGCGGGGTTGAGACCCAGTACTTC.

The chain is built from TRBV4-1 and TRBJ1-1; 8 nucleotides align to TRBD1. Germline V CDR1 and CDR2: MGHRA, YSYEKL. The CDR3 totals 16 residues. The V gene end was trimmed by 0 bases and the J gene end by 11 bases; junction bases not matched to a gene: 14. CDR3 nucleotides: TGCGCCAGCAGCCAAGAATGGTGGGGAACAGGGGGGATGGCTTTCTTT. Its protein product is CASSQEWWGTGGMAFF.

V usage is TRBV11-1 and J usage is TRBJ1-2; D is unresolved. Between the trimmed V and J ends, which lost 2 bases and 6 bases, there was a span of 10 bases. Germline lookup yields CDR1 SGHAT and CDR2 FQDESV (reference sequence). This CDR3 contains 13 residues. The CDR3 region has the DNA TGTGCCAGCAGCTTAACGGGAATAGATGGCTACACCTTC. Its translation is CASSLTGIDGYTF.

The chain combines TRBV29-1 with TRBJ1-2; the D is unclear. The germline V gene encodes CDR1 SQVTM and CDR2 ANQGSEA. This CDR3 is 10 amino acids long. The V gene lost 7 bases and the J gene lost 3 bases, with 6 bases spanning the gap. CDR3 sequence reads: CSAGDYGYTF. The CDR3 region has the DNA TGCAGCGCTGGAGACTATGGCTACACCTTC.

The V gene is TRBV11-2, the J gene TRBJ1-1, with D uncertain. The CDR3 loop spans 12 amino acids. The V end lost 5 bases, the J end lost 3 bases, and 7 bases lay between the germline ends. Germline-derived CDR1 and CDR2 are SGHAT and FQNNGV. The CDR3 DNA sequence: TGTGCCAGCAGCCCCTTATACACTGAAGCTTTCTTT. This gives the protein CASSPLYTEAFF.

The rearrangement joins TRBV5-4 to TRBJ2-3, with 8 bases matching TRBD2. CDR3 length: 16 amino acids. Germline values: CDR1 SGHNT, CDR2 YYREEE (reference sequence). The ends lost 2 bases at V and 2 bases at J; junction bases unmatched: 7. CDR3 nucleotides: TGTGCCAGCAGCTTTTCTCGCGGGGGGATCACAGATACGCAGTATTTT. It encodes CASSFSRGGITDTQYF.

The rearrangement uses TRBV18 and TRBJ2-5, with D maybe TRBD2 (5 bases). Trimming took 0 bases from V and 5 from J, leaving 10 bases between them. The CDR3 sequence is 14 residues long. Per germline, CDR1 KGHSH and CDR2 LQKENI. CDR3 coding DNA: TGTGCCAGCTCACCACCGGAGGTGGCGGAGACCCAGTACTTC. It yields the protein CASSPPEVAETQYF.

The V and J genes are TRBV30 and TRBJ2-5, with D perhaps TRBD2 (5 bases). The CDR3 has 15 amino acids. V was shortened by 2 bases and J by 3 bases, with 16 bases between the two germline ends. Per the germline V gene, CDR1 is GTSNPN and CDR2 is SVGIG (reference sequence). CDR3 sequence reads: CAWSPRGLAEETQYF. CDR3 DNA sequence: TGTGCCTGGAGTCCCCGGGGTTTGGCCGAAGAGACCCAGTACTTC.

CDR3 sequence (DNA): TGTGCCAGCAGCCAAGACGGGACAGCTAATTCACCCCTCCACTTT. It translates to CASSQDGTANSPLHF. The V gene is TRBV14, the J gene TRBJ1-6; 7 nucleotides line up with TRBD1. CDR1 is SGHDN, CDR2 FVKESK, per germline. Trimming took 0 bases from V and 6 from J; bases not matched to a gene: 2. The CDR3 is 15 residues long.

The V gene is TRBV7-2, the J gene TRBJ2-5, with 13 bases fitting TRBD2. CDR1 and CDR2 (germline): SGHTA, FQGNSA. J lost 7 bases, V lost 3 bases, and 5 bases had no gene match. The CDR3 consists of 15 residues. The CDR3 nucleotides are TGTGCCAGCAGCTTGGGACTAGCGGGGCGGGGGACCCAGTACTTC. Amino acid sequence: CASSLGLAGRGTQYF. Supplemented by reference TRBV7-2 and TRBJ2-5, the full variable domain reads GAGVSQSPSNKVTEKGKDVELRCDPISGHTALYWYRQSLGQGLEFLIYFQGNSAPDKSGLPSDRFSAERTGGSVSTLTIQRTQQEDSAVYLCASSLGLAGRGTQYFGPGTRLLVL.

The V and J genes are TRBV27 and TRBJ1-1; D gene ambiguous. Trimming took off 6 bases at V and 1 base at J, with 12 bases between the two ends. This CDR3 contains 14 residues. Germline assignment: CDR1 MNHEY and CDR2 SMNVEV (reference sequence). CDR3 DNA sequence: TGTGCCAGCAGGGGCCCCGGCAGGAACACTGAAGCTTTCTTT. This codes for CASRGPGRNTEAFF.

The CDR3 DNA reads as TGTGCCAGCAGCCCGACACCTAACACTGAAGCTTTCTTT. Translation: CASSPTPNTEAFF. This sequence joins TRBV9 and TRBJ1-1; D not resolved. In germline, CDR1 is SGDLS, CDR2 YYNGEE. V shed 4 bases and J shed 2 bases, with 9 bases lying between them. The length of the CDR3 is 13 residues.

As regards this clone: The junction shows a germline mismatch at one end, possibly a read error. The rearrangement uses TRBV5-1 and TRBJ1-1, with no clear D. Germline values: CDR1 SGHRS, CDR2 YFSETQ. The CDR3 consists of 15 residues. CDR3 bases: TGCGCCAGCAGCTTGTATAGTCTTGGTCGCACTGGAGCTTTCTTT. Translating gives CASSLYSLGRTGAFF.